A single sample is the source of the 18 T cell receptor beta chains below, sequenced in a study of cytomegalovirus exposure and HLA in healthy donors. This table comes from immunoSEQ multiplex PCR, and its TCRdb copy is limited to in-frame clones, with some not included. The sample includes some 72,000 clones, 95% to 97% seen only once; the top ten take 1.6%. Sequenced input: PBMCs. All receptors come from a young man in good health and CMV-seropositive.

This clone was observed a single time. The rearrangement uses TRBV2 and TRBJ1-1; D ambiguous. The germline V gene has CDR1 SNHLY and CDR2 FYNNEI. V dropped 7 bases and J dropped 0 bases, with 9 bases sitting between them. This CDR3 is built from 13 residues. In DNA form, the CDR3 reads TGTGCCAGCATAGCCAACCTGAACACTGAAGCTTTCTTT. Translated: CASIANLNTEAFF.

The chain recombines TRBV9 with TRBJ2-7, with D perhaps TRBD2 (5 bases). Germline values: CDR1 SGDLS, CDR2 YYNGEE. There are 14 residues in the CDR3. The V end was cut by 4 bases, the J end by 1 base, with 12 bases between. The DNA of the CDR3 is TGTGCCAGCAGCCTAAGGACGGGGTCCTACGAGCAGTACTTC. Amino acid sequence: CASSLRTGSYEQYF.

The V call is TRBV7-9, the J call TRBJ1-1; D might be TRBD1 (5 bases). V lost 7 bases and J 7 bases, leaving 16 bases between the germline ends. Germline V gives CDR1 SEHNR, CDR2 FQNEAQ (reference sequence). CDR3 size: 13 residues. This chain's CDR3 is CASNPPGGDEAFF. The DNA for the CDR3 is TGTGCCAGCAACCCCCCCGGGGGGGATGAAGCTTTCTTT.

The chain couples TRBV11-2 to TRBJ2-3; D not resolved. The germline V gene encodes CDR1 SGHAT and CDR2 FQNNGV. This CDR3 spans 12 amino acids. The V end was cut by 6 bases, the J end by 6 bases, with 10 bases between. DNA for the CDR3: TGTGCCAGCAGGCAGACCGGGGATACGCAGTATTTT. This codes for CASRQTGDTQYF.

This chain uses TRBV7-6 with TRBJ2-3; 8 nucleotides agree with TRBD2. J lost 1 base, V lost 4 bases, and 4 bases had no gene match. The CDR3 loop spans 15 amino acids. Germline loops: CDR1 SGHVS, CDR2 FNYEAQ. CDR3 in amino acids: CASSSPSGRTDTQYF. CDR3 DNA sequence: TGTGCCAGCAGCTCCCCTAGCGGGCGCACAGATACGCAGTATTTT. The full variable domain, with the rest looked up from reference TRBV7-6 and TRBJ2-3, is GAGVSQSPRYKVTKRGQDVALRCDPISGHVSLYWYRQALGQGPEFLTYFNYEAQQDKSGLPNDRFSAERPEGSISTLTIQRTEQRDSAMYRCASSSPSGRTDTQYFGPGTRLTVL.

The rearrangement links TRBV7-2 to TRBJ2-2, with 9 positions matching TRBD1. In germline, CDR1 is SGHTA, CDR2 FQGNSA. Trimming at V came to 1 base and at J to 5 bases, leaving 11 bases not matched to a gene. The CDR3 runs 18 residues. The CDR3 DNA reads as TGTGCCAGCAGCTTAGTTACAGGGGGCTGGATGGGGACCGGGGAGCTGTTTTTT. Its protein product is CASSLVTGGWMGTGELFF.

The rearrangement joins TRBV30 to TRBJ2-5; 10 nucleotides match TRBD2. The CDR3 covers 15 residues. The V segment lost 1 base and the J segment 4 bases; nucleotides outside the gene matches: 6. CDR1 and CDR2 from the germline V gene are GTSNPN and SVGIG (reference sequence). This chain's CDR3 is CAWSAASGRGETQYF. The DNA of the CDR3 is TGTGCCTGGAGTGCCGCTAGCGGGAGAGGAGAGACCCAGTACTTC. Drawing the rest from reference TRBV30 and TRBJ2-5, the complete variable domain is SQTIHQWPATLVQPVGSPLSLECTVEGTSNPNLYWYRQAAGRGLQLLFYSVGIGQISSEVPQNLSASRPQDRQFILSSKKLLLSDSGFYLCAWSAASGRGETQYFGPGTRLLVL.

V gene TRBV28 combines with J gene TRBJ1-1, with 7 bases matching TRBD1. The germline V gene encodes CDR1 MDHEN and CDR2 SYDVKM. The CDR3 is 13 residues long. V lost 1 base and J lost 8; bases outside the gene matches: 4. The CDR3 DNA reads as TGTGCCAGCAGTTTATCCTTGACAGGGGAAGCTTTCTTT. Protein product: CASSLSLTGEAFF.

This chain connects TRBV11-2 to TRBJ2-7, with TRBD1 identical over 7 bases. CDR3 length equals 14 residues. From germline, CDR1 is SGHAT and CDR2 FQNNGV. V was clipped by 5 bases and J by 2 bases; unmatched bases: 6. The CDR3 DNA sequence: TGTGCCAGCAGCCCCCCTGGACAGGCCTACGAGCAGTACTTC. This encodes CASSPPGQAYEQYF.

The chain combines TRBV2 with TRBJ1-1, with 7 positions matching TRBD1. Germline CDR1 SNHLY, CDR2 FYNNEI. The length of the CDR3 is 14 residues. J gave up 4 bases and V 7 bases, and 9 bases lay outside the gene matches. The CDR3 protein is CASTEEGARTEAFF. CDR3 nucleotides: TGTGCCAGCACCGAGGAGGGGGCGCGCACTGAAGCTTTCTTT.

Concerning this clone itself: A read error may account for a junction end that differs from germline. The rearrangement joins TRBV9 to TRBJ2-3, with TRBD2 identical over 7 bases. CDR3 length: 17 amino acids. The germline gives CDR1 SGDLS, CDR2 YYNGEE. The CDR3 DNA is TGTGCCAGCAGCCCGGATTTGGGAGCGGGGAGCATAGATACGCAGTATTTT. Translation gives CASSPDLGAGSIDTQYF.

This clone was counted a single time. The chain is built from TRBV19 and TRBJ2-3, with TRBD1 identical over 7 bases. CDR3 size: 16 residues. J was trimmed by 2 bases and V by 4 bases; bases with no gene match: 9. CDR1 and CDR2 (germline): LNHDA, SQIVND (reference sequence). The DNA for the CDR3 is TGTGCCAGTAGTAAGGAAAAGACAGGGACCACAGATACGCAGTATTTT. Protein sequence: CASSKEKTGTTDTQYF.

V gene TRBV28 combines with J gene TRBJ2-3, with TRBD2 identical over 7 bases. The V gene end was trimmed by 3 bases and the J gene end by 2 bases; junction bases not matched to a gene: 5. The CDR3 extends over 15 amino acids. Looked up from germline, CDR1 is MDHEN and CDR2 is SYDVKM. The CDR3 DNA follows: TGTGCCAGCAGTTTTCCTAGCGGACTCACAGATACGCAGTATTTT. It specifies CASSFPSGLTDTQYF.

The rearrangement joins TRBV18 to TRBJ2-3, with 8 bases matching TRBD1. The ends lost 0 bases at V and 5 bases at J; junction bases unmatched: 10. CDR3 size: 17 residues. Germline V CDR1 and CDR2: KGHSH, LQKENI. In DNA, the CDR3 is TGTGCCAGCTCACCACCTTCGGCAGGGGGCATCATAGATACGCAGTATTTT. Translating gives CASSPPSAGGIIDTQYF.

The rearrangement joins TRBV4-1 to TRBJ2-1; 10 bases are a match to TRBD2. Germline CDR1 and CDR2: MGHRA and YSYEKL. The junction had 9 bases not matched to a gene; V was cut back by 6 bases and J by 7 bases. This CDR3 contains 15 residues. The CDR3 DNA reads as TGCGCCAGCAGTGCACTAGCGGGGCCTGGAAATGAGCAGTTCTTC. Translated: CASSALAGPGNEQFF.

The gene calls are TRBV10-3 and TRBJ2-3; TRBD2 aligns across 14 bases. Germline V gene sequence: CDR1 ENHRY, CDR2 SYGVKD. V was pared by 8 bases and J by 8 bases, with 6 bases of the junction left unmatched. The CDR3 runs to 14 residues. CDR3 loop: CAISGLAGGSTQYF. Here the CDR3 DNA reads TGTGCCATCTCCGGACTAGCGGGAGGAAGTACGCAGTATTTT.

The chain combines TRBV29-1 with TRBJ2-7; D remains unclear. Germline CDR1 SQVTM, CDR2 ANQGSEA. The ends were cut back, 6 bases at V and 0 bases at J, with 6 bases in the middle. The length of the CDR3 is 11 residues. The CDR3 nucleotides are TGCAGCGTAGCGAGCTCCTACGAGCAGTACTTC. As protein: CSVASSYEQYF.

This clone was seen only a few times. CDR3: CASSPGQGIGTEAFF. For the CDR3, the DNA is TGTGCCAGCAGCCCGGGACAGGGTATAGGAACTGAAGCTTTCTTT. The V gene is TRBV11-3, the J gene TRBJ1-1; TRBD1 matches at 9 bases. Germline-derived CDR1 and CDR2 are SGHNT and YENEEA. V trimming: 5 bases; J trimming: 5 bases; junction bases outside the gene matches: 9. The CDR3 length is 15 residues.